This T cell receptor beta chain was sequenced in a study of blood T cell repertoires in COVID-19 (dated by TCRdb to about 2020). At the level of the whole study: Samples covering the acute and convalescent phases of COVID-19 were provided by collaborators in the United States, Italy and Spain. The material from the prospective study consisted of cDNA or gDNA derived from T cells, B-cell-depleted T cells, or PBMCs. Deeply sampled blood TCRbeta repertoires from subjects exposed to, actively infected with, or recovered from COVID-19 were included in the dataset. The repertoires were released in a freely available public database intended as a resource for research on the immune response to SARS-CoV-2. The samples were drawn from the first 160 participants of the ongoing ImmuneRACE study and from 950 to 1,500 subjects provided by 6 global collaborators. Sample metadata almost always included a de-identified subject ID, COVID-19 status, age in years and sex. HLA class I and class II types, where available, came from metadata supplied by the sample provider rather than from assay-based typing.

In the prospective study, participants were about 18 to 89 years old, resided in 24 geographic areas of the United States, and were enrolled through a virtual design. Cohort assignment in the prospective study relied on participant-reported clinical history from a screening survey and a study questionnaire. ImmuneRACE Cohort 3 recovered participants were defined by two consecutive negative NP/OP PCR tests, healthcare professional clearance, or symptom resolution. In the prospective study, mobile phlebotomists collected whole blood, serum and a nasopharyngeal or oropharyngeal swab from each participant. Prospective study participants could optionally give additional blood draws and questionnaires over an approximately two-month period. Before DNA extraction, blood samples from the prospective study were shipped at room temperature or frozen. CDR1 SGHRS and CDR2 YFSETQ were looked up in the germline V gene. V ends up 4 bases short and J 1 base short, with an unmatched junction base count of 8. The CDR3 contains 16 residues, cysteine and phenylalanine counted. Just the 48-base CDR3 DNA is kept, in frame starting at base 1.

What the study reported, not specific to this receptor: Clinical and demographic metadata were provided uncurated, with the amount varying by source and participant.

TCRbeta CDR3 regions were amplified from genomic DNA by means of the immunoSEQ Assay, a bias-controlled multiplex PCR. The study's own analysis went as follows. The number of nucleated cells in each sample was estimated from the amplification of reference gene primers within the assay. To quantify the absolute abundance of each unique TCRbeta CDR3 rearrangement, sequence reads were collapsed and filtered. Productive Simpson clonality was computed per sample as the square root of Simpson's diversity index over productive rearrangements. TCRdb's version of the immuneACCESS table is confined to in-frame rearrangements and falls short of the full clone set. An unresolved V gene accounts for under half of the shortfall where checked; the remainder is of unknown origin. That table is the source of V, J and clone size, and D and trimming were worked out from the DNA. Recorded for this sample are about 480,000 clones; around nine tenths of them occurred a single time. The top ten clones comprise about 2% of the sample.

Regarding this clone: There is no known antigen for this receptor. Nothing much larger sits one base from this clone, and base qualities are not available.

What was sequenced was PBMCs or T cells enriched from blood (not recorded which). The rearranged segments are TRBV5-1 and TRBJ2-1, with 7 bases matching TRBD2. The TCR originated in a woman aged 40-49 years who had recovered from COVID-19. The CDR3 protein is CASSQWTSLSYNEQFF. The DNA reads TGCGCCAGCAGCCAGTGGACTAGTCTTTCCTACAATGAGCAGTTCTTC.